This T cell receptor beta chain was captured in a study of radiation and T cells in renal cell carcinoma. General study results and limits: No pretreatment tumor biopsies were available for baseline clonotypes. In blood, top tumor clones expanded by 2 weeks, shrinking by 4.

The time point is: blood 4 weeks post-SBRT, at nephrectomy. Treatment noted: 15 Gy SBRT to primary tumor, nephrectomy 4 weeks later. Nephrectomy followed 15 Gy stereotactic body radiation by 4 weeks. As to this clone: Its specificity is not known.

The length of the CDR3 is 13 residues. The ends were cut back, 2 bases at V and 8 bases at J, with 11 bases in the middle. Germline values: CDR1 SGDLS, CDR2 YYNGEE. Data came from immunoSEQ multiplex PCR; TCRdb stores just in-frame clones and leaves some out. The data show some 150,000 clones, around 88% seen once. The J gene is TRBJ2-1, the V gene TRBV9; D is tentatively TRBD1 or TRBD2 (6 bases each). The material sequenced was blood, taken from a patient whose treatment included radiotherapy and nephrectomy. The TCR sequence derives from a woman in her forties or fifties with renal cell carcinoma. The CDR3 reads CASSVGGRYEQFF. The CDR3, as DNA: TGTGCCAGCAGCGTCGGGGGCAGGTATGAGCAGTTCTTC.